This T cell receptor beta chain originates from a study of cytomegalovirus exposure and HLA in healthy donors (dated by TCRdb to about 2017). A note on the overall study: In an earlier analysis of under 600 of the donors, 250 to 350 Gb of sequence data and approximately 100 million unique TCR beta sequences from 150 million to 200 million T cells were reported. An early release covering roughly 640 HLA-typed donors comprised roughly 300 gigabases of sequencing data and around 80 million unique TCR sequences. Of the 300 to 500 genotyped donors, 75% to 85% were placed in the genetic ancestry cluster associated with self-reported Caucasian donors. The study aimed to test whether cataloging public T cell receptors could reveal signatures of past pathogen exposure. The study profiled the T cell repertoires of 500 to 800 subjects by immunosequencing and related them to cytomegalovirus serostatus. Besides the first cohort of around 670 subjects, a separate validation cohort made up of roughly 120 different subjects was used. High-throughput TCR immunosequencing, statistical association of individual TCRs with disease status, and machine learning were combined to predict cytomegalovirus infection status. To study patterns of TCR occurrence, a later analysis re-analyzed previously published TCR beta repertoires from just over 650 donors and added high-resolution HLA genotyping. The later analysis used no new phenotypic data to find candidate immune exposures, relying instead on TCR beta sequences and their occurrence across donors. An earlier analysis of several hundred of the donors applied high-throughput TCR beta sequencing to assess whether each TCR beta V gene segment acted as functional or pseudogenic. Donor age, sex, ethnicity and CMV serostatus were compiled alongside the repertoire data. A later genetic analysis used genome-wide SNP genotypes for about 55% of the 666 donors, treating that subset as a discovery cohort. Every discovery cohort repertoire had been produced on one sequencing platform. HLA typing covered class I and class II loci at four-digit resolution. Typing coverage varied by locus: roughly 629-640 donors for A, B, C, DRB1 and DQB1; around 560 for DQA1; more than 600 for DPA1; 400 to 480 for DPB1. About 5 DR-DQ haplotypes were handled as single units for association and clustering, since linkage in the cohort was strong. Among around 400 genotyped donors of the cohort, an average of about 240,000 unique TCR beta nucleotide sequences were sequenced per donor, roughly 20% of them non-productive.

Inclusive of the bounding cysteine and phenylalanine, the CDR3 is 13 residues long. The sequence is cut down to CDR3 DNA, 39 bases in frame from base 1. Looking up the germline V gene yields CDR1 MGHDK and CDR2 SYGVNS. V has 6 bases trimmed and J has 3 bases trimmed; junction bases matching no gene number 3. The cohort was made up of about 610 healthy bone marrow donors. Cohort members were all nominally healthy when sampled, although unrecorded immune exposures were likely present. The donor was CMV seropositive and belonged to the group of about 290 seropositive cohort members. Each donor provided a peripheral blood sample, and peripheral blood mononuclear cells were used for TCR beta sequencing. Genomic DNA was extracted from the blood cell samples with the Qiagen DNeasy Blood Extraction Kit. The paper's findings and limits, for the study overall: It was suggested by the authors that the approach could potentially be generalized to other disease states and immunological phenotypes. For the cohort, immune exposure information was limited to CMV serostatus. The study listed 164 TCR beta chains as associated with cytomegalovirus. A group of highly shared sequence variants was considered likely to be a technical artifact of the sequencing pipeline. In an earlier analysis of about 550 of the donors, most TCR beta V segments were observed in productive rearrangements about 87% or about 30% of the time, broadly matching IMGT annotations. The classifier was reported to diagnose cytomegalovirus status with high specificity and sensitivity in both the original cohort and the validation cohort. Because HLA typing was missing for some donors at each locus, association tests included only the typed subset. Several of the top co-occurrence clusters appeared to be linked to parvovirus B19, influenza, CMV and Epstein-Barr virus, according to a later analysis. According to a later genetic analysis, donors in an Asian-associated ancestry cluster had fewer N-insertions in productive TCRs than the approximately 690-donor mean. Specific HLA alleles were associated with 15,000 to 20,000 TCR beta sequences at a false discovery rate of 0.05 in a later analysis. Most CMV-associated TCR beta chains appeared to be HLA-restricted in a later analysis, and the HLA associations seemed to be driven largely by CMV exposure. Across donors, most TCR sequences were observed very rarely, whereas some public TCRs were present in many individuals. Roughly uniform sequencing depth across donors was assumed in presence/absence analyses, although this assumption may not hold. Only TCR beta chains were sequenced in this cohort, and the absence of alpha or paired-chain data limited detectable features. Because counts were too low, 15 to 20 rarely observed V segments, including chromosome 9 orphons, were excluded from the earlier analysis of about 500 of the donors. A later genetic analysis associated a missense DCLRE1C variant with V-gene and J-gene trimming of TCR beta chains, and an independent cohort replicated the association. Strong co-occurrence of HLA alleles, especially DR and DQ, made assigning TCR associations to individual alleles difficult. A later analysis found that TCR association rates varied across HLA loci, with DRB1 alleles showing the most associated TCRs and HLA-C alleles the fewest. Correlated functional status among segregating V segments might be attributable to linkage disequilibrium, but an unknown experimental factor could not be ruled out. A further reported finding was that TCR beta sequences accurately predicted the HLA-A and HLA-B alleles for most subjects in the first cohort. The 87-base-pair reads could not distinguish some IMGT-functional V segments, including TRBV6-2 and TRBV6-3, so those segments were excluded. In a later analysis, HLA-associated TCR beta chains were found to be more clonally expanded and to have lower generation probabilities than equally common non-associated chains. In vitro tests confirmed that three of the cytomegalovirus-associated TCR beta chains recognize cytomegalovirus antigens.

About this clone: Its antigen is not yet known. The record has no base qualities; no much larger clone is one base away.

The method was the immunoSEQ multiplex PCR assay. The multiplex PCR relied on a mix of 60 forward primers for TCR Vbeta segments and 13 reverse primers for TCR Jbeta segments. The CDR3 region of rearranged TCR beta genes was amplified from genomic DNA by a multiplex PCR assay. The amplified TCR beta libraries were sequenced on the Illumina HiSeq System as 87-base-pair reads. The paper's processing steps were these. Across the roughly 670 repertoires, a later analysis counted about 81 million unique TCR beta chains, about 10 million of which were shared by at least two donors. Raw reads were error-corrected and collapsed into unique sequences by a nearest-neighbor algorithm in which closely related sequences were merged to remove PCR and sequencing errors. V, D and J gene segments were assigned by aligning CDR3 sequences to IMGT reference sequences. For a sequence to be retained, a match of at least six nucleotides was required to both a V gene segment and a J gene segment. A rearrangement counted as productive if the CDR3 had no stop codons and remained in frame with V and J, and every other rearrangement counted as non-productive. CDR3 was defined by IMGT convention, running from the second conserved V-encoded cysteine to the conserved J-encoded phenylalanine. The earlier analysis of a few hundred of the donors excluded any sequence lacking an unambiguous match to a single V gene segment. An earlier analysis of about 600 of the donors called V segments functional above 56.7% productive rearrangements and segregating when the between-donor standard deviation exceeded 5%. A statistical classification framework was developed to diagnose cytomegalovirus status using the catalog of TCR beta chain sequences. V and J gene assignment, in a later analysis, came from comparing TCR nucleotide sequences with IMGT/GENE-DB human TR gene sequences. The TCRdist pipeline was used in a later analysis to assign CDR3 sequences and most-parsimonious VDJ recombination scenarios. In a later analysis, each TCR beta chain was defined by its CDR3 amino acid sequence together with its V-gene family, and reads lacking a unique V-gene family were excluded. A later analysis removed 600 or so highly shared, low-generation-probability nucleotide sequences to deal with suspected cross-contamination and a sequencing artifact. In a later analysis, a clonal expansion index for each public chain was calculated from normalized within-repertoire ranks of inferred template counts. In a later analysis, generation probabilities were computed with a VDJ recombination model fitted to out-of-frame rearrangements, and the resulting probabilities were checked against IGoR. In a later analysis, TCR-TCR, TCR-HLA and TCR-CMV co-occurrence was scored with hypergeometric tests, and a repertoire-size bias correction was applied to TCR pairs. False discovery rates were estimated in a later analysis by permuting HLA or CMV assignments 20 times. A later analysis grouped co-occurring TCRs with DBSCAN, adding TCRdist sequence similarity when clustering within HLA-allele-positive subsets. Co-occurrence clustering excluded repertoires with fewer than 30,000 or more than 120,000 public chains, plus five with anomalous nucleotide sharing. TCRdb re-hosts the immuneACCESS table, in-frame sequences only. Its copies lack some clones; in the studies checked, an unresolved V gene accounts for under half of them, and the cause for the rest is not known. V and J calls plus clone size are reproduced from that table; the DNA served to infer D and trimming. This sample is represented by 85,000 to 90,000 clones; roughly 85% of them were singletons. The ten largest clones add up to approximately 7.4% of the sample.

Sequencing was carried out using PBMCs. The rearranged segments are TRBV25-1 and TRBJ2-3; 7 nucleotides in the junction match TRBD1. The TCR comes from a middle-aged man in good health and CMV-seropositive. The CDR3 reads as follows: CASRETGTDTQYF. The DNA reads TGTGCCAGCAGGGAGACAGGGACAGATACGCAGTATTTT.